Listed below are T cell receptor beta chains from one sample, sequenced in a study of blood T cell repertoires in COVID-19. Clones were sequenced by immunoSEQ multiplex PCR, and TCRdb holds only the in-frame ones, with some missing. The table has fewer than 350,000 clones, approximately 91% seen once; the top ten hold under 3%. Material for sequencing was PBMCs or T cells enriched from blood (not recorded which). These receptors came from a woman in her thirties or forties with acute COVID-19. The CDR3 runs from the conserved cysteine through the conserved F or W. The D gene is left open where the match is weak. Clone size, where shown, is once, few, many, or a class for clones that have expanded.

v_gene,j_gene,d_gene,abundance,CDR3nt,CDR3aa
TRBV2,TRBJ2-1,-,few,TGTGCCAGCAGGAGGGTAGACTCCTACAATGAGCAGTTCTTC,CASRRVDSYNEQFF
TRBV12-3/TRBV12-4,TRBJ1-2,-,-,TGTGCCAGCAGTAAAAGAGTTAACTATGGCTACACCTTC,CASSKRVNYGYTF
TRBV5-6,TRBJ2-1,TRBD2,-,TGTGCCAGCAGCTCGCCGGGACTAGCGGGCAATGAGCAGTTCTTC,CASSSPGLAGNEQFF
TRBV4-3,TRBJ2-5,-,-,TGCGCCAGCAGCCAAGATCGTGAGACCCAGTACTTC,CASSQDRETQYF
TRBV5-4,TRBJ2-7,-,-,TGTGCCAGCAGCTTGTCTTTAGCTGGCGAGCAATACTTC,CASSLSLAGEQYF
TRBV6-5,TRBJ1-1,TRBD1,-,TGTGCCAGCAGTCTTTCAGGGGGCATGAACACTGAAGCTTTCTTT,CASSLSGGMNTEAFF
TRBV9,TRBJ1-2,TRBD1,-,TGTGCCAGCAGCATAGGGGGCGACTATGGCTACACCTTC,CASSIGGDYGYTF
TRBV7-2,TRBJ1-4,TRBD1,-,TGTGCCAGCAGCCGGGACAGGGGGAATGAAAAACTGTTTTTT,CASSRDRGNEKLFF
TRBV27,TRBJ2-7,-,few,TGTGCCAGCAGTTTACGGTGGAGCTACGAGCAGTACTTC,CASSLRWSYEQYF
TRBV12-3/TRBV12-4,TRBJ2-7,-,-,TGTGCCAGCAGTTTAGAGTCGGGTTACGAGCAGTACTTC,CASSLESGYEQYF
TRBV18,TRBJ1-3,-,-,TGTGCCAGCTCAAGCTTTAACCAGGGGTTTGGAAACACCATATATTTT,CASSSFNQGFGNTIYF